Following are 24 T cell receptor beta chains from one sample sequenced in a study of shared clonotypes between healthy human individuals. Method: immunoSEQ multiplex PCR; TCRdb's copy keeps in-frame clones and lacks some. The data show hundreds of thousands of clones, around 97% seen once. Sample: naive CD4+ T cells sorted from blood. Specified subset: CD45RA+ positively selected. These TCRs come from a woman aged 25-40 years in good health.

The CDR3 reads CASSFPPRTGGSIYGYTF. The CDR3 bases are TGTGCCAGTAGTTTCCCGCCGAGGACAGGGGGTTCCATCTATGGCTACACCTTC. The chain employs TRBV19 and TRBJ1-2, with 10 bases matching TRBD1. Germline V gene lookup returns CDR1 LNHDA and CDR2 SQIVND (reference sequence). With V trimmed by 5 bases and J by 4 bases, 16 bases remained unmatched. This CDR3 spans 18 amino acids.

The gene calls are TRBV28 and TRBJ2-2; D call uncertain. The CDR3 is 14 residues long. Germline V gene sequence: CDR1 MDHEN, CDR2 SYDVKM. Trimming stripped 3 bases from V and 4 bases from J, with 9 bases between. In DNA, the CDR3 is TGTGCCAGCAGTTTGCACCAGATCACCGGGGAGCTGTTTTTT. Its translation: CASSLHQITGELFF.

The chain employs TRBV5-6 and TRBJ1-2; D not resolved. V was trimmed by 2 bases and J by 0 bases, leaving 11 bases between them. This CDR3 has 15 amino acids. Germline lookup yields CDR1 SGHDT and CDR2 YYEEEE. The CDR3 sequence is CASSFLRRANYGYTF. CDR3 DNA sequence: TGTGCCAGCAGCTTTTTGAGGCGAGCTAACTATGGCTACACCTTC.

V and J are TRBV30 and TRBJ2-1, with TRBD2 matching 9 bases. CDR1 GTSNPN and CDR2 SVGIG come from the germline V gene (reference sequence). CDR3 size: 15 residues. V lost 8 bases and J lost 6; bases outside the gene matches: 14. CDR3 in amino acids: CAGTLSSGNFNEQFF. DNA for the CDR3: TGTGCCGGTACTCTCTCTAGCGGGAATTTCAATGAGCAGTTCTTC.

This rearrangement joins TRBV18 to TRBJ2-2; TRBD1 is a possible D gene (5 bases). The CDR3 length is 13 residues. V was trimmed by 6 bases and J by 3 bases, leaving 8 bases between them. Germline values: CDR1 KGHSH, CDR2 LQKENI. The CDR3 DNA is TGTGCCAGCTCCTTGACAGACACCGGGGAGCTGTTTTTT. Encoded protein: CASSLTDTGELFF.

The chain has TRBV7-7 and TRBJ2-5; the D gene could be TRBD1 or TRBD2 (5 bases each). The assigned J gene may be wrong: the sequence end matches TRBJ2-7 better. CDR3 size: 14 residues. Germline CDR1 is SSHAT and CDR2 is FNYEAQ (reference sequence). For the CDR3, the DNA is TGTGCCAGCAGCAACCGGGACCAGACTTACGAGCAGTACTTC. Translated: CASSNRDQTYEQYF.

The gene calls are TRBV5-6 and TRBJ2-5, with TRBD2 as a possible D gene (6 bases). V was pared by 0 bases and J by 1 base, with 10 bases between. Looked up from germline, CDR1 is SGHDT and CDR2 is YYEEEE. The CDR3 has 15 residues. CDR3 region: CASSLVAGFQETQYF. The CDR3 DNA reads as TGTGCCAGCAGCTTGGTGGCGGGATTCCAAGAGACCCAGTACTTC. The full variable domain, completed using reference TRBV5-6 and TRBJ2-5, is DAGVTQSPTHLIKTRGQQVTLRCSPKSGHDTVSWYQQALGQGPQFIFQYYEEEERQRGNFPDRFSGHQFPNYSSELNVNALLLGDSALYLCASSLVAGFQETQYFGPGTRLLVL.

The chain carries TRBV27 and TRBJ2-3; 8 positions agree with TRBD1. Trimming at V came to 5 bases and at J to 6 bases, leaving 10 bases not matched to a gene. The CDR3 has 15 residues. The germline V gene encodes CDR1 MNHEY and CDR2 SMNVEV (reference sequence). The DNA for the CDR3 is TGTGCCAGCAGTCCAGCCGGCAGGGGGCGTGATACGCAGTATTTT. This sequence encodes CASSPAGRGRDTQYF.

This clone was recorded once. V and J are TRBV5-1 and TRBJ2-1; the match to TRBD2 covers 8 bases. The CDR3 runs 16 residues. From germline, CDR1 is SGHRS and CDR2 YFSETQ. The V gene end was trimmed by 4 bases and the J gene end by 0 bases; junction bases not matched to a gene: 6. The CDR3 coding sequence is TGCGCCAGCAGCACCGGGACTAGGAGCTCCTACAATGAGCAGTTCTTC. Its protein product is CASSTGTRSSYNEQFF.

V usage is TRBV28 and J usage is TRBJ2-1; TRBD2 aligns across 8 bases. CDR1 is MDHEN and CDR2 is SYDVKM in the germline V gene. This CDR3 comprises 17 residues. V dropped 5 bases and J dropped 9; count of bases not matched to a gene: 18. CDR3 in DNA: TGTGCCAGCAGTCCCGTTGCCGGGACTAGATTTAGTACTGAGCAGTTCTTC. This gives the protein CASSPVAGTRFSTEQFF.

The chain carries TRBV18 and TRBJ2-1; perhaps TRBD2 as D (6 bases). CDR1 and CDR2 (germline): KGHSH, LQKENI. Trimming stripped 3 bases from V and 5 bases from J, with 8 bases between. This CDR3 contains 13 residues. CDR3 bases: TGTGCCAGCTCACCGCGACTAGACAATGAGCAGTTCTTC. This encodes CASSPRLDNEQFF.

The chain combines TRBV7-9 with TRBJ2-5; D tentatively reads TRBD1 or TRBD2 (5 bases each). Per germline, CDR1 SEHNR and CDR2 FQNEAQ (reference sequence). The CDR3 is 18 residues long. The V gene lost 1 base and the J gene lost 3 bases, with 21 bases spanning the gap. The CDR3, as DNA: TGTGCCAGCAGCTTAGGACGTTTCCGGGACCAGGTAAAAGAGACCCAGTACTTC. It translates to CASSLGRFRDQVKETQYF.

This sequence joins TRBV30 and TRBJ2-1; D gene ambiguous. Germline V gene lookup returns CDR1 GTSNPN and CDR2 SVGIG (reference sequence). This CDR3 has 15 residues. V gave up 3 bases and J gave up 5 bases, with 17 bases separating them. The CDR3 loop is CAWSNDPGGNNEQFF. The DNA for the CDR3 is TGTGCCTGGAGCAACGATCCGGGTGGGAACAATGAGCAGTTCTTC. Full variable domain (outside the CDR3, taken from reference TRBV30 and TRBJ2-1): SQTIHQWPATLVQPVGSPLSLECTVEGTSNPNLYWYRQAAGRGLQLLFYSVGIGQISSEVPQNLSASRPQDRQFILSSKKLLLSDSGFYLCAWSNDPGGNNEQFFGPGTRLTVL.

For this clone: The junction shows a germline mismatch at one end, possibly a read error. The chain employs TRBV19 and TRBJ2-2; tentatively, D is TRBD2 (6 bases). Germline V gene lookup returns CDR1 LNHDA and CDR2 SQIVND (reference sequence). The CDR3 is 16 residues long. The CDR3 protein is CASSIVGTLNTGELFF. The CDR3 DNA sequence: TGTGCGAGTAGTATAGTAGGGACTCTTAACACCGGGGAGCTGTTTTTT.

The chain joins TRBV27 to TRBJ1-1; TRBD1 might be the D (5 bases). In germline, CDR1 is MNHEY, CDR2 SMNVEV (reference sequence). The length of the CDR3 is 14 residues. The V end was cut by 4 bases, the J end by 3 bases, with 12 bases between. CDR3 nucleotide sequence: TGTGCCAGCAGTTCTGGACATGAGGACACTGAAGCTTTCTTT. As protein: CASSSGHEDTEAFF.

The chain carries TRBV4-2 and TRBJ1-1; 9 bases align to TRBD1. The CDR3 sequence is 15 residues long. Germline lookup yields CDR1 LGHNA and CDR2 YNFKEQ. The V gene end was trimmed by 0 bases and the J gene end by 7 bases; junction bases not matched to a gene: 6. In DNA, the CDR3 is TGTGCCAGCAGCCAAGAACAGGGGGCTCTGGTTGAAGCTTTCTTT. Encoded protein: CASSQEQGALVEAFF.

This clone is a singleton in its sample. This rearrangement joins TRBV5-1 to TRBJ2-7; the match to TRBD1 covers 7 bases. CDR3 length equals 15 residues. From germline, CDR1 is SGHRS and CDR2 YFSETQ. V lost 0 bases, J lost 0 bases, and 3 bases stayed unmatched. The CDR3: CASSLGAGGSYEQYF. CDR3 DNA sequence: TGCGCCAGCAGCTTGGGGGCAGGGGGCTCCTACGAGCAGTACTTC.

The V gene is TRBV5-8, the J gene TRBJ2-2; weak D call: TRBD2 (5 bases). Looked up from germline, CDR1 is SGHTS and CDR2 is YDEGEE. The ends were cut back, 4 bases at V and 5 bases at J, with 18 bases in the middle. The CDR3 sequence is 16 residues long. CDR3 amino acids: CASSTGGRAATGELFF. In nucleotides, the CDR3 is TGTGCCAGCAGCACCGGAGGTAGGGCAGCGACCGGGGAGCTGTTTTTT.

This chain joins TRBV6-6 and TRBJ1-1; 7 nucleotides line up with TRBD1. The CDR3 sequence is 11 residues long. Per germline, CDR1 MNHNY and CDR2 SVGAGI (reference sequence). V was clipped by 7 bases and J by 8 bases; unmatched bases: 4. In DNA form, the CDR3 reads TGTGCCAGCATCTACAGGGGAGAAGCTTTCTTT. Amino acid sequence: CASIYRGEAFF.

The chain recombines TRBV2 with TRBJ2-4, with D possibly matching TRBD1 (5 bases). The germline gives CDR1 SNHLY, CDR2 FYNNEI. The V gene lost 9 bases and the J gene lost 6 bases, with 18 bases spanning the gap. CDR3 length: 14 amino acids. CDR3 loop: CARQDMLGGNIQYF. The CDR3 DNA sequence: TGTGCCAGACAGGACATGTTAGGTGGAAACATTCAGTACTTC.

The chain joins TRBV5-1 to TRBJ2-3; unclear D gene. Trimming shortened V by 2 bases and J by 2 bases, and 12 bases separated the two germline ends. This CDR3 has 15 residues. The germline V gene encodes CDR1 SGHRS and CDR2 YFSETQ. Here the CDR3 DNA reads TGCGCCAGCAGCTTAAGTGGGGATCCCACAGATACGCAGTATTTT. It translates to CASSLSGDPTDTQYF.

The V gene is TRBV5-1, the J gene TRBJ2-2, with TRBD1 matching 9 bases. Germline lookup yields CDR1 SGHRS and CDR2 YFSETQ. V was pared by 8 bases and J by 2 bases, with 10 bases of the junction left unmatched. The CDR3 runs to 16 residues. The CDR3 nucleotides read TGCGCCAGTGCCCCCCGGGACAGGGCTAACACCGGGGAGCTGTTTTTT. It translates to CASAPRDRANTGELFF. The full variable domain, with the rest looked up from reference TRBV5-1 and TRBJ2-2, is KAGVTQTPRYLIKTRGQQVTLSCSPISGHRSVSWYQQTPGQGLQFLFEYFSETQRNKGNFPGRFSGRQFSNSRSEMNVSTLELGDSALYLCASAPRDRANTGELFFGEGSRLTVL.

The chain employs TRBV6-5 and TRBJ1-2, with 7 bases lining up with TRBD1. The CDR3 loop spans 13 amino acids. Looked up from germline, CDR1 is MNHEY and CDR2 is SVGAGI. V lost 6 bases, J lost 5 bases, and 6 bases stayed unmatched. CDR3 sequence: CASSTGEGYGYTF. Written as DNA, the CDR3 is TGTGCCAGCAGCACAGGGGAGGGATATGGCTACACCTTC.

Of note for this clone: The sample contains more than one DNA sequence encoding this CDR3. The V gene is TRBV28, the J gene TRBJ1-2; 7 bases align to TRBD1. The germline CDR1 and CDR2 sequences are MDHEN and SYDVKM. With V trimmed by 6 bases and J by 8 bases, 6 bases remained unmatched. CDR3 length equals 12 residues. CDR3: CASSRQGEGYTF. DNA of the CDR3: TGTGCCAGCAGCCGACAGGGTGAAGGCTACACCTTC.